Following are 31 T cell receptor beta chains from one sample sequenced in a study of shared clonotypes between healthy human individuals. The protocol was immunoSEQ multiplex PCR, while the TCRdb copy is restricted to in-frame clones and leaves out a portion. The table has roughly 2 million clones, 90% to 95% seen once. Sequencing was carried out using naive CD4+ T cells sorted from blood. Subset denoted: CD45RA+ positively selected. The receptors come from a man in his late teens or twenties in good health.

The V call is TRBV14, the J call TRBJ2-5; 7 bases map to TRBD1. V lost 2 bases to trimming and J lost 2 bases; unmatched junction nucleotides: 5. There are 15 residues in the CDR3. Germline V lookup: CDR1 SGHDN, CDR2 FVKESK. CDR3 protein: CASSQKDRSQETQYF. Written as DNA, the CDR3 is TGTGCCAGCAGCCAAAAGGACAGGTCACAAGAGACCCAGTACTTC.

The chain carries TRBV30 and TRBJ1-2; 7 bases line up with TRBD1. Losses at the gene ends were 8 bases for V and 1 base for J; bases not matched to a gene: 16. Germline CDR1 and CDR2: GTSNPN and SVGIG (reference sequence). The CDR3 consists of 16 residues. Here the CDR3 DNA reads TGTGCCCAACAAAACGGAGGGACAGTTAGTAACTATGGCTACACCTTC. It encodes CAQQNGGTVSNYGYTF.

This clone was counted a few times. The chain couples TRBV7-9 to TRBJ1-6, with D unclear. CDR1 and CDR2 from the germline V gene are SEHNR and FQNEAQ (reference sequence). V lost 5 bases and J lost 9, with 8 bases in between. This CDR3 is built from 12 residues. The CDR3 DNA is TGTGCCAGCAGCCGTGAAGGTTCACCCCTCCACTTT. It specifies CASSREGSPLHF.

This chain uses TRBV5-1 with TRBJ2-1; TRBD1 or TRBD2 may be the D gene (5 bases each). Germline lookup yields CDR1 SGHRS and CDR2 YFSETQ. Trimming removed 7 bases from V and 6 bases from J, with 17 bases in between. The CDR3 consists of 14 residues. CDR3 coding DNA: TGCGCCAGCGTAGAACGAAGTGGGGGCAATGAGCAGTTCTTC. Translated, it gives CASVERSGGNEQFF.

CDR3 bases: TGTGCCAGCAGCTTAGTTTGGGGCTACGAGCAGTACTTC. Protein sequence: CASSLVWGYEQYF. V is TRBV11-2 and J is TRBJ2-7; D not resolved. Trimming cost V 1 base and J 3 bases, with 7 bases left between them. The CDR3 contains 13 residues. From germline, CDR1 is SGHAT and CDR2 FQNNGV.

This clone has just one count. The genes are TRBV2 and TRBJ1-1; maybe TRBD1 (5 bases). Trimming left V 7 bases short and J 2 bases short, with 11 bases between. CDR1 SNHLY and CDR2 FYNNEI come from the germline V gene. This CDR3 is 13 amino acids long. Here the CDR3 reads CASTGLLNTEAFF. DNA for the CDR3: TGTGCCAGCACAGGGTTACTAAACACTGAAGCTTTCTTT.

The chain couples TRBV5-4 to TRBJ2-7; unclear D gene. V shed 0 bases and J shed 2 bases, with 15 bases lying between them. There are 16 residues in the CDR3. Germline V gene sequence: CDR1 SGHNT, CDR2 YYREEE (reference sequence). This CDR3 reads CASSLEIPSPPYEQYF. Written as DNA, the CDR3 is TGTGCCAGCAGCTTGGAGATTCCATCACCCCCCTACGAGCAGTACTTC. Full variable domain (outside the CDR3, taken from reference TRBV5-4 and TRBJ2-7): ETGVTQSPTHLIKTRGQQVTLRCSSQSGHNTVSWYQQALGQGPQFIFQYYREEENGRGNFPPRFSGLQFPNYSSELNVNALELDDSALYLCASSLEIPSPPYEQYFGPGTRLTVT.

The chain joins TRBV11-3 to TRBJ2-5; D perhaps matches TRBD1 (6 bases). CDR3 length: 15 residues. V was trimmed by 1 base and J by 3 bases, leaving 12 bases between them. In germline, CDR1 is SGHNT, CDR2 YENEEA. CDR3 region: CASSLGGTRKETQYF. DNA of the CDR3: TGTGCCAGCAGCTTAGGAGGGACACGTAAAGAGACCCAGTACTTC.

This chain connects TRBV30 to TRBJ2-5, with no clear D. The V and J ends lost 2 bases and 1 base respectively, with 8 bases between them. This CDR3 is built from 13 residues. In germline, CDR1 is GTSNPN, CDR2 SVGIG (reference sequence). The CDR3 nucleotides read TGTGCCTGGAGTCTGGCACCCCAAGAGACCCAGTACTTC. The encoded protein is CAWSLAPQETQYF.

This clone has more than one count but fewer than ten. The chain uses TRBV10-3 and TRBJ2-1, with D perhaps given as TRBD1 or TRBD2 (5 bases each). The CDR3 consists of 11 residues. V dropped 6 bases and J dropped 11 bases, with 11 bases sitting between them. Germline V lookup: CDR1 ENHRY, CDR2 SYGVKD. This CDR3 is CAISVGDQQFF. The CDR3 nucleotides are TGTGCCATCAGCGTGGGGGACCAGCAGTTCTTC.

This chain connects TRBV6-1 to TRBJ1-5; D perhaps matches TRBD1 (5 bases). The V end was cut by 4 bases, the J end by 3 bases, with 16 bases between. This CDR3 has 16 residues. The V gene's germline CDR1 is MNHNS and CDR2 SASEGT. CDR3 region: CASSVNLDRNNQPQHF. The CDR3 bases are TGTGCCAGCAGTGTTAACCTCGACAGAAACAATCAGCCCCAGCATTTT.

This clone was picked up one time. The rearrangement joins TRBV2 to TRBJ2-1; D gene unclear. The CDR3 consists of 15 residues. V dropped 7 bases and J dropped 2 bases, with 15 bases sitting between them. Germline V lookup: CDR1 SNHLY, CDR2 FYNNEI. CDR3 nucleotide sequence: TGTGCCAGCACCCCTTTTCGGAAGGCCTACAATGAGCAGTTCTTC. Encoded protein: CASTPFRKAYNEQFF.

The chain joins TRBV6-5 to TRBJ2-3, with 14 positions matching TRBD2. Germline lookup yields CDR1 MNHEY and CDR2 SVGAGI. The length of the CDR3 is 15 residues. V shed 7 bases and J 4 bases; nucleotides not matched to a gene: 4. The CDR3 DNA is TGTGCCAGCACCGGGACTAGCGGGGGAGCAGATACGCAGTATTTT. Protein product: CASTGTSGGADTQYF.

The chain couples TRBV2 to TRBJ2-1; 10 nucleotides align to TRBD2. Germline assignment: CDR1 SNHLY and CDR2 FYNNEI. The CDR3 contains 15 residues. J was trimmed by 8 bases and V by 4 bases; bases with no gene match: 8. CDR3 region: CASSVLAGLLDEQFF. For the CDR3, the DNA is TGTGCCAGCAGTGTACTAGCGGGACTTTTAGATGAGCAGTTCTTC.

The chain carries TRBV5-6 and TRBJ1-1; 9 bases map to TRBD1. Trimming at V came to 5 bases and at J to 0 bases, leaving 5 bases not matched to a gene. In germline, CDR1 is SGHDT, CDR2 YYEEEE. The CDR3 totals 15 residues. The CDR3 region is CASRSTGGMNTEAFF. DNA of the CDR3: TGTGCCAGCAGGTCGACAGGGGGGATGAACACTGAAGCTTTCTTT.

The gene calls are TRBV7-9 and TRBJ2-3; 10 bases are shared with TRBD2. Germline trimming cut 5 bases from V and 2 bases from J; bases unmatched to any gene: 7. Germline CDR1 and CDR2: SEHNR and FQNEAQ (reference sequence). This CDR3 is built from 16 residues. The CDR3 nucleotides are TGTGCCAGCAGCCAGACGACTAGCGGGTACACAGATACGCAGTATTTT. This translates into CASSQTTSGYTDTQYF.

The chain links TRBV19 to TRBJ1-2; 8 positions agree with TRBD1. CDR1 LNHDA and CDR2 SQIVND come from the germline V gene (reference sequence). V was clipped by 6 bases and J by 4 bases; unmatched bases: 10. The CDR3 runs to 15 residues. CDR3 loop: CASSRLQGALYGYTF. The CDR3 DNA is TGTGCCAGTAGCCGACTTCAGGGGGCCCTCTATGGCTACACCTTC. Filled out from reference TRBV19 and TRBJ1-2, the complete variable domain reads DGGITQSPKYLFRKEGQNVTLSCEQNLNHDAMYWYRQDPGQGLRLIYYSQIVNDFQKGDIAEGYSVSREKKESFPLTVTSAQKNPTAFYLCASSRLQGALYGYTFGSGTRLTVV.

Concerning this clone itself: Additional DNA sequences in this sample encode the identical CDR3. The chain recombines TRBV5-1 with TRBJ2-1; tentative D call: TRBD2 (6 bases). Per the germline V gene, CDR1 is SGHRS and CDR2 is YFSETQ. Trimming took off 1 base at V and 5 bases at J, with 7 bases between the two ends. The CDR3 is made up of 13 amino acids. The CDR3 protein is CASSLTGDNEQFF. The DNA of the CDR3 is TGCGCCAGCAGCTTGACGGGGGACAATGAGCAGTTCTTC.

V gene TRBV7-3 combines with J gene TRBJ1-2; D may be TRBD1 (5 bases). This CDR3 has 15 residues. Germline lookup yields CDR1 SGHTA and CDR2 FQGTGA. Between the trimmed V and J ends, which lost 1 base and 4 bases, there was a span of 13 bases. CDR3 sequence: CASSLKAGGGYGYTF. The CDR3 DNA reads TGTGCCAGCAGCTTAAAAGCCGGTGGGGGCTATGGCTACACCTTC.

The chain joins TRBV11-2 to TRBJ2-3; no reliable D call. Germline V gene sequence: CDR1 SGHAT, CDR2 FQNNGV. CDR3 length: 16 amino acids. V lost 5 bases, J lost 0 bases, and 15 bases lay in between. The CDR3 sequence: CASSDLGSISTDTQYF. The CDR3 DNA sequence: TGTGCCAGCAGCGACCTCGGTTCAATCAGCACAGATACGCAGTATTTT.

The chain couples TRBV4-3 to TRBJ1-4, with 8 bases matching TRBD1. The junction had 5 bases not matched to a gene; V was cut back by 2 bases and J by 6 bases. Germline values: CDR1 LGHNA, CDR2 YSLEER. This CDR3 contains 15 residues. The CDR3 DNA reads as TGCGCCAGCAGCCAACTGGACAGGGATGATGAAAAACTGTTTTTT. Protein: CASSQLDRDDEKLFF.

As to this clone: With a much larger clone just one base away, this may be a read error. The V call is TRBV5-1, the J call TRBJ2-3, with D unresolved. V lost 4 bases, J lost 2 bases, and 5 bases lay in between. From germline, CDR1 is SGHRS and CDR2 YFSETQ. This CDR3 has 12 residues. The CDR3 reads CASSPDTDTQYF. The CDR3 DNA follows: TGCGCCAGCAGCCCGGACACAGATACGCAGTATTTT.

The chain uses TRBV5-4 and TRBJ1-2; D remains ambiguous. Trimming stripped 0 bases from V and 1 base from J, with 7 bases between. The germline CDR1 and CDR2 sequences are SGHNT and YYREEE (reference sequence). The CDR3 is 14 amino acids. CDR3 protein: CASSLDIINYGYTF. CDR3 nucleotides: TGTGCCAGCAGCTTGGACATCATTAACTATGGCTACACCTTC.

The chain is built from TRBV6-1 and TRBJ1-5; tentative D call: TRBD1 (5 bases). Trimming took 6 bases from V and 3 from J, leaving 9 bases between them. The CDR3 extends over 13 amino acids. CDR1 and CDR2 (germline): MNHNS, SASEGT. The CDR3 here is CASRDTTNQPQHF. CDR3 nucleotide sequence: TGTGCCAGCAGGGACACCACCAATCAGCCCCAGCATTTT.

The chain has TRBV11-2 and TRBJ2-7, with TRBD2 identical over 8 bases. The CDR3 covers 17 residues. Germline assignment: CDR1 SGHAT and CDR2 FQNNGV. After removal of 0 bases from V and 6 bases from J, the junction contained 13 bases not matched to a gene. The CDR3 sequence: CASSLEVLAGIPGEQYF. In DNA form, the CDR3 reads TGTGCCAGCAGCTTAGAGGTCCTAGCGGGTATACCGGGCGAGCAGTACTTC.

This chain joins TRBV2 and TRBJ2-5; no definite D call. V was trimmed by 8 bases and J by 0 bases, leaving 7 bases between them. This CDR3 has 12 amino acids. The germline V gene has CDR1 SNHLY and CDR2 FYNNEI. The CDR3 here is CASVGYQETQYF. CDR3 nucleotide sequence: TGTGCCAGCGTTGGGTACCAAGAGACCCAGTACTTC.

The gene calls are TRBV18 and TRBJ2-7, with 8 bases identical to TRBD1. V gave up 3 bases and J gave up 4 bases; unmatched junction bases: 8. This CDR3 has 15 amino acids. CDR1 is KGHSH, CDR2 LQKENI, per germline. The CDR3 loop is CASSPSRTGLYEQYF. The CDR3 nucleotides read TGTGCCAGCTCACCGAGCAGGACAGGGTTATACGAGCAGTACTTC.

The chain links TRBV7-2 to TRBJ1-6; weak D call: TRBD1 (5 bases). V dropped 0 bases and J dropped 6 bases, with 9 bases sitting between them. Germline V lookup: CDR1 SGHTA, CDR2 FQGNSA. This CDR3 is 15 amino acids long. The CDR3 nucleotides read TGTGCCAGCAGCTTAGCTGGGGCGGGTAATTCACCCCTCCACTTT. Amino acid sequence: CASSLAGAGNSPLHF. Full variable domain (remainder filled in from reference TRBV7-2 and TRBJ1-6): GAGVSQSPSNKVTEKGKDVELRCDPISGHTALYWYRQSLGQGLEFLIYFQGNSAPDKSGLPSDRFSAERTGGSVSTLTIQRTQQEDSAVYLCASSLAGAGNSPLHFGNGTRLTVT.

As for this clone: Other DNA sequences within the sample encode an identical CDR3. The rearrangement uses TRBV5-1 and TRBJ2-2; D gene uncertain. Per the germline V gene, CDR1 is SGHRS and CDR2 is YFSETQ. The CDR3 extends over 15 amino acids. With 0 bases removed from V and 3 bases from J, the gap between germline ends came to 9 bases. The CDR3 here is CASSLVTGYTGELFF. CDR3 sequence (DNA): TGCGCCAGCAGCTTGGTAACCGGCTACACCGGGGAGCTGTTTTTT.

The chain is built from TRBV7-8 and TRBJ2-3, with 7 bases identical to TRBD2. The CDR3 sequence is 11 residues long. CDR1 and CDR2 (germline): SGHVS, FQNEAQ. The V segment lost 0 bases and the J segment 14 bases; nucleotides outside the gene matches: 2. CDR3 in DNA: TGTGCCAGCAGCTTAGCGGGAGGGCCGTATTTT. Translated: CASSLAGGPYF.

The V and J genes are TRBV11-2 and TRBJ1-1, with D uncertain. CDR1 is SGHAT and CDR2 is FQNNGV in the germline V gene. V was clipped by 0 bases and J by 0 bases, with 17 bases between them. This CDR3 has 18 residues. The CDR3 loop is CASSLDIGFAGVNTEAFF. The CDR3 nucleotides read TGTGCCAGCAGCTTAGATATCGGATTCGCAGGTGTGAACACTGAAGCTTTCTTT.